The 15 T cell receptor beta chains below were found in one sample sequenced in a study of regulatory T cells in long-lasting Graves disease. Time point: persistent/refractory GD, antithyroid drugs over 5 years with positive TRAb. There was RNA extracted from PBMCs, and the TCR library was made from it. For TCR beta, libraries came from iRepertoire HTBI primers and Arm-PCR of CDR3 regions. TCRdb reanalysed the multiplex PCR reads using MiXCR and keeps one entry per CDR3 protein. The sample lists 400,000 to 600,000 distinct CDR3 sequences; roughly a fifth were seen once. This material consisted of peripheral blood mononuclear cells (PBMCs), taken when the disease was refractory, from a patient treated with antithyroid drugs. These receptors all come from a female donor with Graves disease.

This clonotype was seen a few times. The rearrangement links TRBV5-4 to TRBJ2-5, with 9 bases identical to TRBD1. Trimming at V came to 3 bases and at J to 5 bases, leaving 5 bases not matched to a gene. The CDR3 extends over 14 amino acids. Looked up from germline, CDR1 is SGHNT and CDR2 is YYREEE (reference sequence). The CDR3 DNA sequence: TGTGCCAGCAGCTGGGGACAGGGTCAGGAGACCCAGTACTTC. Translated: CASSWGQGQETQYF.

The chain's CDR3 is CASIRGDGNTIYF. The CDR3 region has the DNA TGTGCCAGCATTAGAGGGGACGGAAACACCATATATTTT. This chain joins TRBV7-9 and TRBJ1-3; weak D call: TRBD1 (5 bases). Trimming took 7 bases from V and 4 from J, leaving 11 bases between them. This CDR3 region has 13 residues. Germline V CDR1 and CDR2: SEHNR, FQNEAQ (reference sequence).

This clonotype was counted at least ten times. The CDR3: CATFQDTEAFF. CDR3 nucleotides: TGTGCCACCTTCCAAGACACTGAAGCTTTCTTT. The chain couples TRBV10-3 to TRBJ1-1; D unclear. V lost 10 bases to trimming and J lost 3 bases, with 9 bases between them. The CDR3 runs to 11 residues. The germline V gene has CDR1 ENHRY and CDR2 SYGVKD.

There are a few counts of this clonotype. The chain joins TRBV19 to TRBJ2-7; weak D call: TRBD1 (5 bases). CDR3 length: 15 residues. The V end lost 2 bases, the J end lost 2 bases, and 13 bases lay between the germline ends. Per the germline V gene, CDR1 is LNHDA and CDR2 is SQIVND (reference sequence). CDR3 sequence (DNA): TGTGCCAGTAGTATAAGGGGAAACCTAGCCTACGAGCAGTACTTC. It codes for CASSIRGNLAYEQYF.

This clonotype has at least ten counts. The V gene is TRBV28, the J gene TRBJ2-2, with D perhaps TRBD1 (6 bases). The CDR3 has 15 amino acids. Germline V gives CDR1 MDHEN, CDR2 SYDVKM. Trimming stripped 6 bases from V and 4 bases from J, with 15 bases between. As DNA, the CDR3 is TGTGCCAGCAGGACCGGACAGCTAAGCACCGGGGAGCTGTTTTTT. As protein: CASRTGQLSTGELFF.

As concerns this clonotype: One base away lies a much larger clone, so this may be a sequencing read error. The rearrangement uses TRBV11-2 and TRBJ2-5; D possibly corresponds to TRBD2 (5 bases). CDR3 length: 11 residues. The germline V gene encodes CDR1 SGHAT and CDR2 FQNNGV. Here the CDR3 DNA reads TGTGCCTGCAGCTTAGCGTCCGTCCAGTACTTC. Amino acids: CACSLASVQYF.

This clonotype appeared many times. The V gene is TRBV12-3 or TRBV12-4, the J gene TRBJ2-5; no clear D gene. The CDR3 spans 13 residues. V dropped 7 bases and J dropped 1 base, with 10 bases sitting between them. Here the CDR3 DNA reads TGTGCCAGCACGGGCAGGATCCAAGAGACCCAGTACTTC. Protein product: CASTGRIQETQYF.

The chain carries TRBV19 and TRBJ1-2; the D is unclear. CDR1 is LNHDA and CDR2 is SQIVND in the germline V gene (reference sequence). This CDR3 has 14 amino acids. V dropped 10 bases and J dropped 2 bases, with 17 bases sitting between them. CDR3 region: CATAAWQHNYGYTF. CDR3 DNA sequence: TGTGCCACCGCGGCGTGGCAGCACAACTATGGCTACACCTTC. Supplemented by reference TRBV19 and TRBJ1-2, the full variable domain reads DGGITQSPKYLFRKEGQNVTLSCEQNLNHDAMYWYRQDPGQGLRLIYYSQIVNDFQKGDIAEGYSVSREKKESFPLTVTSAQKNPTAFYLCATAAWQHNYGYTFGSGTRLTVV.

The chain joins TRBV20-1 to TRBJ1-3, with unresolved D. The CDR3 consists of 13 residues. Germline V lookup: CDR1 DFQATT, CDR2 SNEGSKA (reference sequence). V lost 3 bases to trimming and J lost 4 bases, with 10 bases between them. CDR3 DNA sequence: TGCAGTGCTAGGAGGGAGGCGGGAAACACCATATATTTT. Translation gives CSARREAGNTIYF.

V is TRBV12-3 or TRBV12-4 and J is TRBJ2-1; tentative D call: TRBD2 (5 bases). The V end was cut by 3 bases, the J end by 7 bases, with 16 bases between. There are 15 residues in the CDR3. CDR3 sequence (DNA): TGTGCCAGCAGTTTTTTGGGGAGAACGGGGAATGAGCAGTTCTTC. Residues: CASSFLGRTGNEQFF.

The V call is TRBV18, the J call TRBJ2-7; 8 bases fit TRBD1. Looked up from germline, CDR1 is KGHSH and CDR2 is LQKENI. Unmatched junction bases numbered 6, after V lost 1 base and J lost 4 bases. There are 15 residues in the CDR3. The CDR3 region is CASSPLDRVPYEQYF. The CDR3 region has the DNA TGTGCCAGCTCACCACTGGACAGGGTACCTTACGAGCAGTACTTC.

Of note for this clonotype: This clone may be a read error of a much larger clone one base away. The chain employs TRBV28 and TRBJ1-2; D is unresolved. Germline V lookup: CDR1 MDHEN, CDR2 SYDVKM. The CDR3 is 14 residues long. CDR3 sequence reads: CASSPGFSSYSYTF. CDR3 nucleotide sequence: TGTGCCAGCAGTCCAGGATTCTCATCCTATAGCTACACCTTC.

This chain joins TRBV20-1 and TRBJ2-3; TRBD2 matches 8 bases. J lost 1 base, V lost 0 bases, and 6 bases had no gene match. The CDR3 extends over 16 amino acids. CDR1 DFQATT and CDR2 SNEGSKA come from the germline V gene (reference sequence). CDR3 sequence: CSARDRGGFGTDTQYF. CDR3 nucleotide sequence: TGCAGTGCTAGAGATCGGGGGGGGTTCGGCACAGATACGCAGTATTTT.

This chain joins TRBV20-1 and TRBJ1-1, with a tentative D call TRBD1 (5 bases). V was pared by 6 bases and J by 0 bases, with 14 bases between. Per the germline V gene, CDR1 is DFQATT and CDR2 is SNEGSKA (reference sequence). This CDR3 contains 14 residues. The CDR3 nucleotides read TGCAGTGCCGAGGGACCACTCATGAACACTGAAGCTTTCTTT. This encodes CSAEGPLMNTEAFF.

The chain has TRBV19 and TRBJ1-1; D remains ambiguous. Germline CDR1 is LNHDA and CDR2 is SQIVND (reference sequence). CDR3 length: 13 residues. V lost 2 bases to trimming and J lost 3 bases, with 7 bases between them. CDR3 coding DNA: TGTGCCAGTAGTATAATGGCTGACACTGAAGCTTTCTTT. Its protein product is CASSIMADTEAFF.